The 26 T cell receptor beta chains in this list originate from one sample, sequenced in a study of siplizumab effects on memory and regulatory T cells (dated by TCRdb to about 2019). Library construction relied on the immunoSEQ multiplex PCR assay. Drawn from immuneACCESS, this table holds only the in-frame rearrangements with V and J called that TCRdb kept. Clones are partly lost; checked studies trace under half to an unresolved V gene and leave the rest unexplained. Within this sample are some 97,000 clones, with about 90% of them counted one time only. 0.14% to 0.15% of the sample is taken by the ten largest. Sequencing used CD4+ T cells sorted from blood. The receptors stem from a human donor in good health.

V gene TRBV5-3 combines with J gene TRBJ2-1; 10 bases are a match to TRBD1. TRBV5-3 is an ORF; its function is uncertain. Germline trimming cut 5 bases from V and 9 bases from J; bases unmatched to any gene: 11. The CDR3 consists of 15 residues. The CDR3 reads CARSASGTGAGEQFF. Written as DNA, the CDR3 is TGTGCCAGAAGTGCCTCCGGGACAGGGGCCGGTGAGCAGTTCTTC.

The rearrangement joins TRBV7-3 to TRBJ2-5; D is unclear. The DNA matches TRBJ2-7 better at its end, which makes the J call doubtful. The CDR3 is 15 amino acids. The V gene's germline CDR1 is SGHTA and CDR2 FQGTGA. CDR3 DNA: TGTGCCAGCAGCTTAAGGGCAGGCACCTCCTACGAGCAGTACTTC. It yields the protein CASSLRAGTSYEQYF.

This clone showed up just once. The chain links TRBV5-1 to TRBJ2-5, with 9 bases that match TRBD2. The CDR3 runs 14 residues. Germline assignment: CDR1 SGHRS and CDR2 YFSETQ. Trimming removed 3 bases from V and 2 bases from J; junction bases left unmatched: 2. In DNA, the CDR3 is TGCGCCAGCAGCTGGAGCGGGGGGCAAGAGACCCAGTACTTC. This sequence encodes CASSWSGGQETQYF. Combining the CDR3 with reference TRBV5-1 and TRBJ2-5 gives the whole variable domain KAGVTQTPRYLIKTRGQQVTLSCSPISGHRSVSWYQQTPGQGLQFLFEYFSETQRNKGNFPGRFSGRQFSNSRSEMNVSTLELGDSALYLCASSWSGGQETQYFGPGTRLLVL.

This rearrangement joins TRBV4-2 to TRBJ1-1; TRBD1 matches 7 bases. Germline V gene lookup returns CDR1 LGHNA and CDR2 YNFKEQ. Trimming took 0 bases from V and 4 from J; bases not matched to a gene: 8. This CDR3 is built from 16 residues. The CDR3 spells CASSQEGGGAITEAFF. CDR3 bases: TGTGCCAGCAGCCAAGAAGGAGGGGGCGCCATCACTGAAGCTTTCTTT.

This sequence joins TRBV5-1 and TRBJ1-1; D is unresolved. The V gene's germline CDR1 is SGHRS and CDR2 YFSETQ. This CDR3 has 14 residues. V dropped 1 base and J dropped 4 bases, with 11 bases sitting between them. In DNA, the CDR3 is TGCGCCAGCAGCTTGCCGGGGTCGGGCACTGAAGCTTTCTTT. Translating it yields CASSLPGSGTEAFF. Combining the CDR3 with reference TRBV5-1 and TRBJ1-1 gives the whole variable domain KAGVTQTPRYLIKTRGQQVTLSCSPISGHRSVSWYQQTPGQGLQFLFEYFSETQRNKGNFPGRFSGRQFSNSRSEMNVSTLELGDSALYLCASSLPGSGTEAFFGQGTRLTVV.

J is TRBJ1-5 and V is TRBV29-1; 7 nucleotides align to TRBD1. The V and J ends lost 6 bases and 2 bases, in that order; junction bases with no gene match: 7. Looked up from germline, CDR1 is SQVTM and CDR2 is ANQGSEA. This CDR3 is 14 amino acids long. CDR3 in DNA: TGCAGCGTCCAAGACAGGGATGGCAATCAGCCCCAGCATTTT. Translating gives CSVQDRDGNQPQHF.

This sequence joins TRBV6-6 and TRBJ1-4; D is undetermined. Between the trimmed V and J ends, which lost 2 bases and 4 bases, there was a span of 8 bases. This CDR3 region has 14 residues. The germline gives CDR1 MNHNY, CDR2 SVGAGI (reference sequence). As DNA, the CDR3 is TGTGCCAGCAGTTACGGCTCAGATAATGAAAAACTGTTTTTT. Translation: CASSYGSDNEKLFF.

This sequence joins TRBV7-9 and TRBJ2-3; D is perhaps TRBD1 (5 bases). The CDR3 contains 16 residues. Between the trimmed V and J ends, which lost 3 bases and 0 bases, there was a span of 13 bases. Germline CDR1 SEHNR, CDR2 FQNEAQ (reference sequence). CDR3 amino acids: CASSFQGPTSTDTQYF. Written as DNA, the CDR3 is TGTGCCAGCAGCTTCCAGGGCCCCACTAGCACAGATACGCAGTATTTT.

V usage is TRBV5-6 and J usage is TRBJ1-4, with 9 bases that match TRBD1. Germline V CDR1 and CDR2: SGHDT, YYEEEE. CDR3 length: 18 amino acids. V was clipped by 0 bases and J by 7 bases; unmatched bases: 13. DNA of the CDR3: TGTGCCAGCAGCTTGGTTTCGGGACAGGGTTCAGGGACTGAAAAACTGTTTTTT. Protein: CASSLVSGQGSGTEKLFF.

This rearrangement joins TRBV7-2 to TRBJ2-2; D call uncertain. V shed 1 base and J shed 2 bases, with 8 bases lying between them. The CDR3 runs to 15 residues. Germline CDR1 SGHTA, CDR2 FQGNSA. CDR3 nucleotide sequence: TGTGCCAGCAGCTTAGGGACCCTTAACACCGGGGAGCTGTTTTTT. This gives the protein CASSLGTLNTGELFF.

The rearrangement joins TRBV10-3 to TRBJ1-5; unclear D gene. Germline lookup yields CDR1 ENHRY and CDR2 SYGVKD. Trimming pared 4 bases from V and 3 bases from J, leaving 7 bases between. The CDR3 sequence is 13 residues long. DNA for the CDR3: TGTGCCATCAGTGCGGGAGACAATCAGCCCCAGCATTTT. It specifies CAISAGDNQPQHF.

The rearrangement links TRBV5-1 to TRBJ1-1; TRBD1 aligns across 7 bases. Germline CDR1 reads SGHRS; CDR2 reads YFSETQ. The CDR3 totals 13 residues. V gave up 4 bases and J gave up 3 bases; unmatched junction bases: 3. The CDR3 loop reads CASSRQGYTEAFF. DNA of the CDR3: TGCGCCAGCAGCCGACAGGGTTACACTGAAGCTTTCTTT. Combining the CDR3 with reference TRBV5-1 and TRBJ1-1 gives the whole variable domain KAGVTQTPRYLIKTRGQQVTLSCSPISGHRSVSWYQQTPGQGLQFLFEYFSETQRNKGNFPGRFSGRQFSNSRSEMNVSTLELGDSALYLCASSRQGYTEAFFGQGTRLTVV.

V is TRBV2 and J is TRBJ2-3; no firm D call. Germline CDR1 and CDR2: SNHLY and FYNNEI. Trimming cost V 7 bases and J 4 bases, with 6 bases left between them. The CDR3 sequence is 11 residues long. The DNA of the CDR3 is TGTGCCAGCACGCGGTCAGATACGCAGTATTTT. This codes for CASTRSDTQYF.

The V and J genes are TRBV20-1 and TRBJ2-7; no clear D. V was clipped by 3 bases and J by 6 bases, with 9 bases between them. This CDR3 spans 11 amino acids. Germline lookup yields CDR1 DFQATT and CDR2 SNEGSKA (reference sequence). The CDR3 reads CSASKGFEQYF. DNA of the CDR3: TGCAGTGCTAGTAAGGGCTTCGAGCAGTACTTC.

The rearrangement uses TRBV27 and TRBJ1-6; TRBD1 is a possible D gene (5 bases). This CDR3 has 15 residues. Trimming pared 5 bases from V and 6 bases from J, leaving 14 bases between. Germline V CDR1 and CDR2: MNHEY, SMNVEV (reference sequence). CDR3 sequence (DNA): TGTGCCAGCAGTCGTCTGGACATCTCTAATTCACCCCTCCACTTT. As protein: CASSRLDISNSPLHF.

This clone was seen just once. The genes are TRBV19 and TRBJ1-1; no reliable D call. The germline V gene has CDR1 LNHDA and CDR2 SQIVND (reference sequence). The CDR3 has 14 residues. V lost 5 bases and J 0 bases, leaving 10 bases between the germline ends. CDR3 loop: CASSPTTMNTEAFF. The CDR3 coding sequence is TGTGCCAGTAGTCCTACAACCATGAACACTGAAGCTTTCTTT.

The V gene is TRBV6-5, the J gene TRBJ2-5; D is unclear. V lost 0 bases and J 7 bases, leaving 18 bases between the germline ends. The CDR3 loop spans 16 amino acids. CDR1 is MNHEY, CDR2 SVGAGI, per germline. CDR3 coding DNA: TGTGCCAGCAGTTACTCATCCGAGGATGCAAGAGGGACCCAGTACTTC. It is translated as CASSYSSEDARGTQYF.

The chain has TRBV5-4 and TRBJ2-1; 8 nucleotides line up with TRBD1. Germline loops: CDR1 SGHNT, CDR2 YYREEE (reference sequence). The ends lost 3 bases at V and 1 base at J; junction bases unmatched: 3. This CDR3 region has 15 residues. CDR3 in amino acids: CASSSRDRSYNEQFF. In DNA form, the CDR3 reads TGTGCCAGCAGCTCCCGGGACAGGTCCTACAATGAGCAGTTCTTC.

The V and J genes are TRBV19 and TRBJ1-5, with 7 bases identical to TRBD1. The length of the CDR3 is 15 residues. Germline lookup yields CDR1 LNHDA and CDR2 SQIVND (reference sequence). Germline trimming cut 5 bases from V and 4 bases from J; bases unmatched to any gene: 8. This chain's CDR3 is CASSPPGTANQPQHF. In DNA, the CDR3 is TGTGCCAGTAGTCCCCCCGGGACAGCGAATCAGCCCCAGCATTTT.

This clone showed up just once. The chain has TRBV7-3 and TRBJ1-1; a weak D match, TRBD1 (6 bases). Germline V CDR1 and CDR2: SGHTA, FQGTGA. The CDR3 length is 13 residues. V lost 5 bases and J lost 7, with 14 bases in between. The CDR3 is CASSLQGGREAFF. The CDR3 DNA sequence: TGTGCCAGCAGCCTCCAAGGGGGACGTGAAGCTTTCTTT.

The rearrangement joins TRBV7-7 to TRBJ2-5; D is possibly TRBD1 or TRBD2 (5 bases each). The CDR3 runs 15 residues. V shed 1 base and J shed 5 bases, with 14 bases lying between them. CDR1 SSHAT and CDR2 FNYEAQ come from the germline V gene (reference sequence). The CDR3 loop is CASSLGGALLETQYF. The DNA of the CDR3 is TGTGCCAGCAGCTTAGGAGGGGCCTTATTGGAGACCCAGTACTTC.

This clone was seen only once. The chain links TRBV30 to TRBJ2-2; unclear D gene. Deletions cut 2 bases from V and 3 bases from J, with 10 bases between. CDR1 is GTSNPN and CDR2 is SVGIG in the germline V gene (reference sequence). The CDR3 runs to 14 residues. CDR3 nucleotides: TGTGCCTGGAGTCGGACGGATTACACCGGGGAGCTGTTTTTT. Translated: CAWSRTDYTGELFF.

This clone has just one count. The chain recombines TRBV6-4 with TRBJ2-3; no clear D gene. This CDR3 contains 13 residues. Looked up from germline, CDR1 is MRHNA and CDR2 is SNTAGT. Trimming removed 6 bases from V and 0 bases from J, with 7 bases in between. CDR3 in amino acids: CASREASTDTQYF. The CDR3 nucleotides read TGTGCCAGCAGAGAGGCTAGCACAGATACGCAGTATTTT.

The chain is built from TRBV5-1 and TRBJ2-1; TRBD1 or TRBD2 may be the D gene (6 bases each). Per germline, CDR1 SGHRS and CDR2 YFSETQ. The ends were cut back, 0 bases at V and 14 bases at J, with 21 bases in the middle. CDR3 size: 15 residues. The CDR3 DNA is TGCGCCAGCAGCTTGGCCAGTAAGGTTGCGAGGGGGGAGTTCTTC. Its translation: CASSLASKVARGEFF.

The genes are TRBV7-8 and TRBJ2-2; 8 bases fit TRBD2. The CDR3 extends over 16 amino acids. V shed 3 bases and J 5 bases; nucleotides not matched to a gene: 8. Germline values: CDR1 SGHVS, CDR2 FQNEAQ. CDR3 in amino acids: CASSLGMIAGTGELFF. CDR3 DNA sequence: TGTGCCAGCAGCTTGGGGATGATAGCGGGGACCGGGGAGCTGTTTTTT.

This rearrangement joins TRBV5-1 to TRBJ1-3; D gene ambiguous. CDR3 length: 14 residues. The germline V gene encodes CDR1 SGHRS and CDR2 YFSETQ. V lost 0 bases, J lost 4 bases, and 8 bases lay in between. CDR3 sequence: CASSLEQLGNTIYF. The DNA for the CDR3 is TGCGCCAGCAGCTTGGAACAACTCGGAAACACCATATATTTT.